Listed here are 9 T cell receptor beta chains from one sample, sequenced in a study of shared clonotypes between healthy human individuals. CD45RO-negative, CCR7-positively selected cells formed the naive CD8 fraction, excluding terminally differentiated effector memory CD45RA+ cells. Only in-frame clones appear in the TCRdb table, and some are missing; sequencing was by immunoSEQ multiplex PCR. The data show about 2.2 million clones, with approximately 92% seen just once and approximately 1.6% held by the top ten. The sequencing sample was made of naive CD8+ T cells from PBMCs. The receptors were sampled from a man aged 18 to 30 in good health. Some clones in this sample may be carry-over from other donors' samples.

The rearrangement joins TRBV6-1 to TRBJ1-2; D is uncertain. This CDR3 is 14 amino acids long. Looked up from germline, CDR1 is MNHNS and CDR2 is SASEGT. V gave up 2 bases and J gave up 2 bases, with 9 bases separating them. This CDR3 reads CASSELEPNYGYTF. DNA of the CDR3: TGTGCCAGCAGTGAATTGGAGCCAAACTATGGCTACACCTTC.

J is TRBJ2-5 and V is TRBV7-8, with TRBD1 identical over 9 bases. Germline CDR1 reads SGHVS; CDR2 reads FQNEAQ. The CDR3 loop spans 15 amino acids. With 0 bases clipped from V and 5 bases from J, the junction kept 4 bases outside the gene matches. This CDR3 is CASSLATGGMETQYF. DNA of the CDR3: TGTGCCAGCAGCTTAGCGACAGGGGGGATGGAGACCCAGTACTTC.

The CDR3 spells CASSWGTWTEAFF. The CDR3 DNA reads TGTGCCAGCAGCTGGGGGACGTGGACTGAAGCTTTCTTT. This rearrangement joins TRBV6-6 to TRBJ1-1, with a tentative D call TRBD1 (5 bases). Per germline, CDR1 MNHNY and CDR2 SVGAGI (reference sequence). The V and J ends lost 6 bases and 5 bases respectively, with 13 bases between them. The CDR3 runs to 13 residues.

This clone was picked up one time. This rearrangement joins TRBV30 to TRBJ2-5; TRBD1 matches 7 bases. This CDR3 spans 15 amino acids. V was pared by 6 bases and J by 0 bases, with 10 bases of the junction left unmatched. In germline, CDR1 is GTSNPN, CDR2 SVGIG (reference sequence). The CDR3 DNA sequence: TGTGCCTGCTCTGGACAGGAACGGTACCAAGAGACCCAGTACTTC. It specifies CACSGQERYQETQYF.

The chain recombines TRBV27 with TRBJ2-7, with 7 bases aligning to TRBD2. Germline values: CDR1 MNHEY, CDR2 SMNVEV (reference sequence). V shed 6 bases and J 0 bases; nucleotides not matched to a gene: 8. The CDR3 has 15 residues. CDR3 sequence reads: CASSRPAGSSYEQYF. Written as DNA, the CDR3 is TGTGCCAGCAGCCGCCCAGCGGGGAGCTCCTACGAGCAGTACTTC.

V gene TRBV4-1 combines with J gene TRBJ2-7, with 7 bases matching TRBD2. CDR1 and CDR2 from the germline V gene are MGHRA and YSYEKL. This CDR3 has 15 residues. The J segment lost 4 bases and the V segment lost 1 base, leaving 7 bases of the junction unmatched. CDR3 protein: CASSQGGGYRYEQYF. In DNA form, the CDR3 reads TGCGCCAGCAGCCAAGGGGGGGGATATCGGTACGAGCAGTACTTC.

The sample holds many counts of this clone. The chain links TRBV2 to TRBJ1-1; a possible D gene is TRBD1 (5 bases). Germline-derived CDR1 and CDR2 are SNHLY and FYNNEI. This CDR3 comprises 15 residues. V shed 3 bases and J shed 0 bases, with 11 bases lying between them. CDR3 DNA: TGTGCCAGCAGTGACACAAAGACAGTGAACACTGAAGCTTTCTTT. Translating gives CASSDTKTVNTEAFF. Supplemented by reference TRBV2 and TRBJ1-1, the full variable domain reads EPEVTQTPSHQVTQMGQEVILRCVPISNHLYFYWYRQILGQKVEFLVSFYNNEISEKSEIFDDQFSVERPDGSNFTLKIRSTKLEDSAMYFCASSDTKTVNTEAFFGQGTRLTVV.

The J gene is TRBJ2-3, the V gene TRBV6-1; 10 bases match TRBD2. Trimming took 6 bases from V and 6 from J; bases not matched to a gene: 3. There are 13 residues in the CDR3. CDR1 is MNHNS and CDR2 is SASEGT in the germline V gene. CDR3 bases: TGTGCCAGCAGGGGACTAGCGAGGGATACGCAGTATTTT. This translates into CASRGLARDTQYF.

V gene TRBV15 combines with J gene TRBJ1-2, with D possibly being TRBD1 (6 bases). CDR1 is LNHNV, CDR2 YYDKDF, per germline (reference sequence). V was trimmed by 0 bases and J by 4 bases, leaving 12 bases between them. CDR3 size: 15 residues. In nucleotides, the CDR3 is TGTGCCACCAGCAGAGACGGGGGGCTCGCCTATGGCTACACCTTC. It yields the protein CATSRDGGLAYGYTF.